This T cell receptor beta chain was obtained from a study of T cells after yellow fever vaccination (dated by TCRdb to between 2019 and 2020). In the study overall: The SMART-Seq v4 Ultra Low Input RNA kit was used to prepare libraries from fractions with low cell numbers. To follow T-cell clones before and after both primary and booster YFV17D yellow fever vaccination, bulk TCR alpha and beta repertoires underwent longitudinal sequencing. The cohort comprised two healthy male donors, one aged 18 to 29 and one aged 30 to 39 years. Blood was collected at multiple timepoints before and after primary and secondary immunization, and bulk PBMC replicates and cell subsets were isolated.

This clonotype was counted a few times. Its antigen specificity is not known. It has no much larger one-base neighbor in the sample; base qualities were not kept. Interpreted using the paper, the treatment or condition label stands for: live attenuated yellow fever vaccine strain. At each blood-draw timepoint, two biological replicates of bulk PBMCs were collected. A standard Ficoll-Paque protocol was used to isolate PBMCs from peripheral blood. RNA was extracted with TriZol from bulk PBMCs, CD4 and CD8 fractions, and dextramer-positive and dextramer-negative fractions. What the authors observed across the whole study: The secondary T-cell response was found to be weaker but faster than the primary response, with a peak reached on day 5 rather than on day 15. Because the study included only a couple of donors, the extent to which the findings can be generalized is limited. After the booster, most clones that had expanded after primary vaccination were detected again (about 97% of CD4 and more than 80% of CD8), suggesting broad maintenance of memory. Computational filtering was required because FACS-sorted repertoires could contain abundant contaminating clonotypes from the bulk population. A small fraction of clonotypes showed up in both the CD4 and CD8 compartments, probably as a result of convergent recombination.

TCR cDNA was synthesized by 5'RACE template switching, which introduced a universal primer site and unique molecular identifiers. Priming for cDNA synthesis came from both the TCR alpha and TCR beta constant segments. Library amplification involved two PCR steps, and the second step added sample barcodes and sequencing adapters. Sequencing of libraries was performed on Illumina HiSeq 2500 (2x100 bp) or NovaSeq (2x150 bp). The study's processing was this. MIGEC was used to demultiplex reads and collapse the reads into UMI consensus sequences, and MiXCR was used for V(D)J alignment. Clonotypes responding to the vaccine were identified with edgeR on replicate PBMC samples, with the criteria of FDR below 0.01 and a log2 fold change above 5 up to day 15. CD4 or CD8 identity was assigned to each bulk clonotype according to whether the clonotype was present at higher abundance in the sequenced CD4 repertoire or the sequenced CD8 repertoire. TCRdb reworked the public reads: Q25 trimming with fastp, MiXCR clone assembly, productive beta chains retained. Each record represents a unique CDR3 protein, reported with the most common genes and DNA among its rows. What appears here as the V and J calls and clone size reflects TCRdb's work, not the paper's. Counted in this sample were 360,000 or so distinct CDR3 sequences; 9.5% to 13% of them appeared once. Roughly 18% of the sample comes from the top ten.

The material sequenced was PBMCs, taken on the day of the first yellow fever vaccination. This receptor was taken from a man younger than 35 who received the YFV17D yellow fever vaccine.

In nucleotides, the sequence is TGTGCCAGCAGCCCGGGACAGTGGTCGAACACCGGGGAGCTGTTTTTT. This encodes CASSPGQWSNTGELFF. Recombination connected TRBV5-5 to TRBJ2-2; TRBD1 agrees with 7 junctional bases. For this chain, trimming is 4 bases at the V end and 0 bases at the J end, and the number of junction bases without a gene match is 6. Including the terminal cysteine and phenylalanine, the CDR3 comprises 16 residues. The DNA shown is the 48-base CDR3, in frame from base 1. CDR1 and CDR2, per the germline V gene (reference sequence), are SGHKS and YYEKEE.